A single sample is the source of the 13 T cell receptor beta chains below, sequenced in a study of human T cells and chemical hapten exposure. Time point: patch test 1, 2 weeks after DPC sensitization. Treatment given: therapeutic diphenylcyclopropenone sensitization with weekly scalp DPC. TCRdb independently ran MiXCR on the RACE reads; one entry per CDR3 protein. The sample consists of around 77,000 distinct CDR3 sequences, approximately 9.8% of them appearing once. The material was whole blood, obtained in connection with sensitization to the hapten diphenylcyclopropenone (DPC). These receptors all stem from a woman between 35 and 50 years old with alopecia areata. Some clones in this sample may be carry-over from other donors' samples.

To note about this clonotype: This may be a read error: a much more frequent sequence differs by one nucleotide. The chain employs TRBV20-1 and TRBJ2-5; D is perhaps TRBD2 (5 bases). The CDR3 length is 14 residues. Germline V lookup: CDR1 DFQATT, CDR2 SNEGSKA (reference sequence). DNA for the CDR3: TGCAGTGCTAGAGATATTAGCGCTCAAGGGACCCAGTACTTC. It codes for CSARDISAQGTQYF.

The genes are TRBV6-6 and TRBJ2-3; a weak D match, TRBD1 (5 bases). This CDR3 comprises 15 residues. Germline V gene lookup returns CDR1 MNHNY and CDR2 SVGAGI (reference sequence). V dropped 2 bases and J dropped 1 base, with 10 bases sitting between them. CDR3 DNA sequence: TGTGCCAGCAGTTACCCAAAACAGGGCACAGATACGCAGTATTTT. Residues: CASSYPKQGTDTQYF.

J is TRBJ2-7 and V is TRBV7-2; D unresolved. The CDR3 sequence is 14 residues long. The ends were cut back, 10 bases at V and 0 bases at J, with 16 bases in the middle. Germline CDR1 reads SGHTA; CDR2 reads FQGNSA. The CDR3 nucleotides are TGTGCCACCACCAGAGAACGGTACTCCTACGAGCAGTACTTC. Its translation: CATTRERYSYEQYF.

This clonotype was seen ten or more times. The chain links TRBV4-3 to TRBJ1-2; D gene uncertain. The V end was cut by 0 bases, the J end by 8 bases, with 10 bases between. This CDR3 region has 13 residues. Germline V gives CDR1 LGHNA, CDR2 YSLEER. The CDR3 sequence: CASSQDRQTGYTF. Written as DNA, the CDR3 is TGCGCCAGCAGCCAAGATCGTCAGACGGGCTACACCTTC.

This clonotype was counted at least ten times. The CDR3 sequence: CASSLLVNKGNQPQHF. CDR3 DNA sequence: TGTGCCAGCAGTCTCCTTGTCAACAAGGGCAATCAGCCCCAGCATTTT. V and J are TRBV28 and TRBJ1-5; D not certain. CDR3 size: 16 residues. The V and J ends lost 5 bases and 2 bases respectively, with 16 bases between them. From germline, CDR1 is MDHEN and CDR2 SYDVKM.

This clonotype came up many times. The rearrangement joins TRBV5-4 to TRBJ2-7; D possibly corresponds to TRBD2 (6 bases). Germline CDR1 reads SGHNT; CDR2 reads YYREEE (reference sequence). The CDR3 has 14 amino acids. The ends were cut back, 4 bases at V and 3 bases at J, with 14 bases in the middle. CDR3: CASSLGGSVYEQYF. CDR3 DNA: TGTGCCAGCAGCCTCGGGGGTAGCGTCTACGAGCAGTACTTC. The complete variable domain, with remaining parts taken from reference TRBV5-4 and TRBJ2-7, reads ETGVTQSPTHLIKTRGQQVTLRCSSQSGHNTVSWYQQALGQGPQFIFQYYREEENGRGNFPPRFSGLQFPNYSSELNVNALELDDSALYLCASSLGGSVYEQYFGPGTRLTVT.

There are many counts of this clonotype. The chain is built from TRBV6-1 and TRBJ1-2; possible D gene TRBD1, 5 bases. The V end was cut by 2 bases, the J end by 0 bases, with 7 bases between. The CDR3 loop spans 14 amino acids. Germline V gives CDR1 MNHNS, CDR2 SASEGT. The CDR3 bases are TGTGCCAGCAGTGAAACAGGAGCTAACTATGGCTACACCTTC. This translates into CASSETGANYGYTF.

The chain has TRBV2 and TRBJ2-5, with TRBD2 matching 12 bases. Germline assignment: CDR1 SNHLY and CDR2 FYNNEI. Trimming cost V 5 bases and J 5 bases; bases outside gene matches: 6. The CDR3 extends over 15 amino acids. CDR3 protein: CASSPSGGAGETQYF. Here the CDR3 DNA reads TGTGCCAGCAGTCCTAGCGGGGGGGCCGGGGAGACCCAGTACTTC. Variable domain in full (rest from reference TRBV2 and TRBJ2-5): EPEVTQTPSHQVTQMGQEVILRCVPISNHLYFYWYRQILGQKVEFLVSFYNNEISEKSEIFDDQFSVERPDGSNFTLKIRSTKLEDSAMYFCASSPSGGAGETQYFGPGTRLLVL.

This clonotype came up many times. The V call is TRBV9, the J call TRBJ1-3; D gene uncertain. Germline V lookup: CDR1 SGDLS, CDR2 YYNGEE. V lost 0 bases, J lost 2 bases, and 6 bases lay in between. This CDR3 region has 14 residues. This CDR3 is CASSVETPGNTIYF. The CDR3 bases are TGTGCCAGCAGCGTAGAAACTCCTGGAAACACCATATATTTT.

This clonotype has a count of ten or more. The gene calls are TRBV4-1 and TRBJ1-2; unclear D gene. CDR1 is MGHRA, CDR2 YSYEKL, per germline. The V end lost 1 base, the J end lost 0 bases, and 9 bases lay between the germline ends. This CDR3 is built from 15 residues. This CDR3 reads CASSQGPLANYGYTF. The CDR3 region has the DNA TGCGCCAGCAGCCAAGGGCCGCTAGCTAACTATGGCTACACCTTC.

In DNA form, the CDR3 reads TGTGCCAGCAGTGCGACAGGGTTGGGCAATCAGCCCCAGCATTTT. This encodes CASSATGLGNQPQHF. J is TRBJ1-5 and V is TRBV25-1, with TRBD1 identical over 7 bases. V lost 4 bases and J lost 2; bases outside the gene matches: 5. The CDR3 totals 15 residues. The V gene's germline CDR1 is MGHDK and CDR2 SYGVNS.

Note on this clonotype: A clone one base away is much larger, so this may be a read error. The chain carries TRBV10-2 and TRBJ1-6, with D possibly matching TRBD1 (6 bases). The length of the CDR3 is 14 residues. V was shortened by 6 bases and J by 7 bases, with 13 bases between the two germline ends. Germline CDR1 is WSHSY and CDR2 is SAAADI. As DNA, the CDR3 is TGCGCCAGCAGAGAGGCGGACAGCAATTCACCCCTCCACTTT. It encodes CASREADSNSPLHF.

In its sample, this clonotype was seen a few times. The V and J genes are TRBV7-2 and TRBJ1-2; 9 bases map to TRBD1. V lost 3 bases and J lost 4; bases outside the gene matches: 6. The CDR3 is 15 residues long. CDR1 and CDR2 (germline): SGHTA, FQGNSA. CDR3 sequence (DNA): TGTGCCAGCAGCTTGAGGACAGGGGAGGTCTATGGCTACACCTTC. It encodes CASSLRTGEVYGYTF.